The 23 T cell receptor beta chains below all came from one sample that was sequenced in a study of blood T cells in healthy people across ages. For the second PCR, which ran for roughly 7 to 11 cycles, a sample-barcoded 5' primer and a J-beta primer mix were used. TCRdb ran MiXCR on the 5' RACE reads and lists one entry per CDR3 protein. The sample gives about 580,000 distinct CDR3 sequences, around half of which show up once; about 26% is in the top ten. Sample: blood. These receptor sequences come from a man older than 75 in good health.

The genes are TRBV10-3 and TRBJ2-1; 8 bases are a match to TRBD2. The V gene's germline CDR1 is ENHRY and CDR2 SYGVKD. V lost 3 bases, J lost 6 bases, and 1 base stayed unmatched. The CDR3 has 13 amino acids. This CDR3 is CAISDGRGNEQFF. DNA for the CDR3: TGTGCCATCAGTGACGGGAGGGGCAATGAGCAGTTCTTC.

This clonotype has only a few counts. V is TRBV20-1 and J is TRBJ1-2, with 8 bases matching TRBD1. This CDR3 has 13 residues. The V and J ends lost 3 bases and 4 bases, in that order; junction bases with no gene match: 4. Germline V gene sequence: CDR1 DFQATT, CDR2 SNEGSKA (reference sequence). CDR3 DNA: TGCAGTGCTAGCCCGGGGACAGGCTATGGCTACACCTTC. Translating it yields CSASPGTGYGYTF.

This clonotype was counted only a few times. The rearrangement joins TRBV12-3 or TRBV12-4 to TRBJ1-6, with D possibly being TRBD1 (6 bases). Trimming left V 5 bases short and J 7 bases short, with 12 bases between. CDR3 length equals 14 residues. The CDR3 sequence: CASSEYRANSPLHF. In DNA, the CDR3 is TGTGCCAGCAGTGAGTACAGGGCCAATTCACCCCTCCACTTT.

In its sample, this clonotype was seen a few times. The CDR3 region is CASSLTGAFGGHQETQYF. In nucleotides, the CDR3 is TGCGCCAGCAGCTTGACAGGGGCTTTTGGCGGGCACCAAGAGACCCAGTACTTC. The V and J genes are TRBV5-1 and TRBJ2-5; 7 bases agree with TRBD1. V dropped 1 base and J dropped 0; count of bases not matched to a gene: 12. The CDR3 consists of 18 residues. CDR1 and CDR2 from the germline V gene are SGHRS and YFSETQ.

V gene TRBV6-1 combines with J gene TRBJ2-3, with D perhaps TRBD1 or TRBD2 (5 bases each). With 9 bases removed from V and 0 bases from J, the gap between germline ends came to 16 bases. Germline CDR1 is MNHNS and CDR2 is SASEGT. This CDR3 has 15 amino acids. CDR3 sequence (DNA): TGTGCCAGTCAACCGGGACCGGGTAGCACAGATACGCAGTATTTT. Protein sequence: CASQPGPGSTDTQYF.

This chain connects TRBV24-1 to TRBJ2-1, with D tentatively TRBD1 (6 bases). The CDR3 runs 15 residues. Germline CDR1 reads KGHDR; CDR2 reads SFDVKD. V lost 1 base and J lost 6, with 12 bases in between. The DNA for the CDR3 is TGTGCCACCAGTGATTTCACCAGCAGGGGCAATGAGCAGTTCTTC. Residues: CATSDFTSRGNEQFF.

The chain is built from TRBV24-1 and TRBJ2-2; 7 bases map to TRBD1. Losses at the gene ends were 7 bases for V and 7 bases for J; bases not matched to a gene: 8. CDR3 length equals 14 residues. Germline V lookup: CDR1 KGHDR, CDR2 SFDVKD. CDR3: CATRRQGEHGELFF. CDR3 sequence (DNA): TGTGCCACCAGGCGACAGGGAGAACACGGGGAGCTGTTTTTT.

This clonotype was observed a few times. The gene calls are TRBV2 and TRBJ2-7; 7 bases fit TRBD1. J lost 3 bases, V lost 4 bases, and 6 bases had no gene match. This CDR3 region has 14 residues. The V gene's germline CDR1 is SNHLY and CDR2 FYNNEI. CDR3 amino acids: CASSVDREYYEQYF. As DNA, the CDR3 is TGTGCCAGCAGTGTAGACAGGGAGTACTACGAGCAGTACTTC.

The gene calls are TRBV20-1 and TRBJ1-1; D might be TRBD1 (6 bases). This CDR3 spans 15 amino acids. The germline CDR1 and CDR2 sequences are DFQATT and SNEGSKA (reference sequence). V was clipped by 3 bases and J by 4 bases, with 18 bases between them. The DNA for the CDR3 is TGCAGTGCTAGGCGGGGGGGCAGGGCGGCCACTGAAGCTTTCTTT. This codes for CSARRGGRAATEAFF.

This clonotype was found a few times. This chain connects TRBV7-2 to TRBJ1-1; TRBD1 might be the D (5 bases). The CDR3 sequence is 13 residues long. CDR1 is SGHTA and CDR2 is FQGNSA in the germline V gene. Trimming cost V 5 bases and J 8 bases, with 15 bases left between them. CDR3 protein: CASSGTYNGEAFF. The CDR3 nucleotides are TGTGCCAGCAGCGGGACCTACAATGGCGAAGCTTTCTTT.

This chain uses TRBV29-1 with TRBJ2-1; D is possibly TRBD2 (6 bases). Germline CDR1 reads SQVTM; CDR2 reads ANQGSEA. V gave up 4 bases and J gave up 0 bases, with 10 bases separating them. This CDR3 is 14 amino acids long. The CDR3 nucleotides read TGCAGCGTTGCGGGAGCGAGCTCCTACAATGAGCAGTTCTTC. Its translation is CSVAGASSYNEQFF.

The table lists this clonotype with many counts. This chain connects TRBV6-5 to TRBJ2-7; a possible D gene is TRBD2 (5 bases). The CDR3 is 13 amino acids. Trimming removed 6 bases at V and 2 bases at J, with 11 bases between. CDR1 MNHEY and CDR2 SVGAGI come from the germline V gene. CDR3 region: CASSYGMPYEQYF. Here the CDR3 DNA reads TGTGCCAGCAGCTACGGGATGCCCTACGAGCAGTACTTC.

The chain joins TRBV13 to TRBJ2-1; TRBD1 matches 9 bases. The germline V gene has CDR1 PRHDT and CDR2 FYEKMQ (reference sequence). The V segment lost 5 bases and the J segment 8 bases; nucleotides outside the gene matches: 10. The CDR3 contains 15 residues. The CDR3 loop is CASSPRDRVTDEQFF. In DNA, the CDR3 is TGTGCCAGCAGCCCCCGGGACAGGGTAACGGATGAGCAGTTCTTC.

J is TRBJ1-1 and V is TRBV7-2; D is possibly TRBD1 (5 bases). The CDR3 has 17 amino acids. Germline values: CDR1 SGHTA, CDR2 FQGNSA. V was shortened by 3 bases and J by 0 bases, with 17 bases between the two germline ends. The CDR3 is CASSLGRVLIMNTEAFF. In DNA, the CDR3 is TGTGCCAGCAGCTTGGGCAGGGTTTTGATCATGAACACTGAAGCTTTCTTT.

The chain employs TRBV12-3 or TRBV12-4 and TRBJ2-3, with 7 bases identical to TRBD1. Trimming removed 4 bases from V and 4 bases from J; junction bases left unmatched: 8. This CDR3 spans 15 amino acids. CDR3 sequence (DNA): TGTGCCAGCAGTTCCCTCCGGGACAGCGCAGATACGCAGTATTTT. Amino acids: CASSSLRDSADTQYF.

The rearrangement links TRBV21-1 to TRBJ2-1. TRBV21-1 is a pseudogene. CDR3 length equals 16 residues. The CDR3 region has the DNA TGTGCCAGCAGCAAAGTGCGGGGGAGCTCCTACAATGAGCAGTTCTTC. As protein: CASSKVRGSSYNEQFF.

This clonotype was counted only a few times. This chain uses TRBV16 with TRBJ2-7; 7 bases align to TRBD2. Unmatched junction bases numbered 3, after V lost 0 bases and J lost 1 base. Per germline, CDR1 KGHSY and CDR2 FQNENV. This CDR3 comprises 15 residues. The DNA of the CDR3 is TGTGCCAGCAGCCAATCCGCGGGGGAGTCCTACGAGCAGTACTTC. It is translated as CASSQSAGESYEQYF. Using reference TRBV16 and TRBJ2-7 for the parts outside the CDR3, the full variable domain is GEEVAQTPKHLVRGEGQKAKLYCAPIKGHSYVFWYQQVLKNEFKFLISFQNENVFDETGMPKERFSAKCLPNSPCSLEIQATKLEDSAVYFCASSQSAGESYEQYFGPGTRLTVT.

The chain has TRBV6-5 and TRBJ2-1, with D unclear. The end of the DNA aligns better with TRBJ2-7, so the J call may be wrong. The CDR3 has 15 residues. Germline CDR1 reads MNHEY; CDR2 reads SVGAGI. CDR3 region: CASSYTRRYHNEQYF. The CDR3 DNA is TGTGCCAGCAGTTACACACGTAGATACCACAATGAGCAGTACTTC.

V gene TRBV10-3 combines with J gene TRBJ2-7; D is perhaps TRBD2 (7 bases). Germline CDR1 is ENHRY and CDR2 is SYGVKD. This CDR3 contains 13 residues. With 2 bases removed from V and 6 bases from J, the gap between germline ends came to 11 bases. Written as DNA, the CDR3 is TGTGCCATCAGTGAGGCAGGGGAGGGCGAGCAGTACTTC. Translated: CAISEAGEGEQYF.

This clonotype occurred a few times. This sequence joins TRBV7-9 and TRBJ2-7; TRBD1 matches 7 bases. Looked up from germline, CDR1 is SEHNR and CDR2 is FQNEAQ (reference sequence). The CDR3 has 14 residues. After removal of 5 bases from V and 7 bases from J, the junction contained 11 bases not matched to a gene. Written as DNA, the CDR3 is TGTGCCAGCAGCACATCGACAGGGTTAAGGGAGCAGTACTTC. As protein: CASSTSTGLREQYF.

A note on this clonotype: A much larger clone lies one base from this, so it may be a read error. V usage is TRBV29-1 and J usage is TRBJ2-7; 12 nucleotides match TRBD1. The J segment lost 9 bases and the V segment lost 5 bases, leaving 11 bases of the junction unmatched. This CDR3 comprises 14 residues. Per the germline V gene, CDR1 is SQVTM and CDR2 is ANQGSEA. The CDR3: CSVSTGTGGNGQYF. Here the CDR3 DNA reads TGCAGCGTTAGTACCGGGACAGGGGGCAACGGGCAGTACTTC.

Here the CDR3 DNA reads TGCAGTGCTACCGGACAGCCTAGGTCCAACACAGATACGCAGTATTTT. As protein: CSATGQPRSNTDTQYF. This chain connects TRBV20-1 to TRBJ2-3, with a possible D match to TRBD1 (6 bases). V shed 4 bases and J shed 2 bases, with 19 bases lying between them. The CDR3 consists of 16 residues. The germline gives CDR1 DFQATT, CDR2 SNEGSKA (reference sequence).

Details on this clonotype: A clone one base away is much larger, so this may be a read error. The chain links TRBV6-5 to TRBJ2-4; tentative D call: TRBD2 (5 bases). CDR1 MNHEY and CDR2 SVGAGI come from the germline V gene. V lost 4 bases to trimming and J lost 13 bases, with 23 bases between them. The CDR3 contains 15 residues. CDR3 nucleotide sequence: TGTGCCAGCAGTTCTCGGACTCCGCCTCCTTTGGGGCAGTACTTC. Translated: CASSSRTPPPLGQYF.